This T cell receptor (beta chain) emerged from a study of cytomegalovirus exposure and HLA in healthy donors. Looking at the study overall: Membership in the Caucasian-associated ancestry cluster was found for around four fifths of roughly 400 genotyped donors.

The PCR ran on 60 Vbeta and 13 Jbeta primers. Data came from immunoSEQ multiplex PCR; TCRdb stores just in-frame clones and leaves some out. In the table there are about 120,000 clones, roughly 80% of which are singletons. General observations from the study: TCR beta chains numbering some 160 were designated cytomegalovirus-associated. Researchers reported in a later analysis that a missense DCLRE1C variant was tied to TCR beta V- and J-gene trimming.

At collection, donors were nominally healthy, but unrecorded immune exposures were probable. This clone was seen more than once but under ten times. Its antigen is as yet unknown. The junction had 6 bases not matched to a gene; V was cut back by 3 bases and J by 4 bases. Germline values: CDR1 ENHRY, CDR2 SYGVKD. The CDR3 is 15 amino acids. Sequenced: PBMCs. The source is a female donor in good health and CMV-seropositive. The chain uses TRBV10-3 and TRBJ1-5; 7 positions agree with TRBD1. CDR3 DNA: TGTGCCATCAGTGATGAAGGGGGCGGAAATCAGCCCCAGCATTTT. This gives the protein CAISDEGGGNQPQHF.